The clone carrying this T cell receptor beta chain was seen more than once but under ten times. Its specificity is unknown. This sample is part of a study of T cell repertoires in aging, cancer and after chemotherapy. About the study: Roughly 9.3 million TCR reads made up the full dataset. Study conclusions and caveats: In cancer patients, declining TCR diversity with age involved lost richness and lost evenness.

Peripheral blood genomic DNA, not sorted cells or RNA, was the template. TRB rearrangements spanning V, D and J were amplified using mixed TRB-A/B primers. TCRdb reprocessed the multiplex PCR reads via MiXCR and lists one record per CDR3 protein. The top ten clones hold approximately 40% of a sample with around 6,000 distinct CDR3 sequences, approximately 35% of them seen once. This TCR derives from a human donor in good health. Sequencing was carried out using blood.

DNA of the CDR3: TGTGCCAGCAGCATGGACAGGATTCTCTATGGCTACACCTTC. This sequence encodes CASSMDRILYGYTF. V usage is TRBV5-4 and J usage is TRBJ1-2; TRBD1 matches 7 bases. The CDR3 covers 14 residues. Germline-derived CDR1 and CDR2 are SGHNT and YYREEE (reference sequence). V shed 4 bases and J 4 bases; nucleotides not matched to a gene: 7.